This entry is about one T cell receptor beta chain. These data are taken from a study of blood T cell repertoires in COVID-19. In the original workflow: For nucleated cells, counts were estimated from reference gene primer amplification. The method was immunoSEQ multiplex PCR; TCRdb's version includes in-frame clones alone and lacks a portion of them. V, J and clone size reflect that table, while D and trimming were determined from the DNA. The sample includes about 200,000 clones, around nine tenths of them seen just once. V lost 4 bases, J lost 5 bases, and 12 bases lay in between. CDR3 length equals 15 residues. CDR1 is SGHVS, CDR2 FNYEAQ, per germline.

The chain links TRBV7-6 to TRBJ1-6; possibly TRBD1 for D (6 bases). This TCR was sampled from a man between 60 and 70 years old with active or convalescent COVID-19. Sequences were obtained from peripheral blood. This CDR3 reads CASSYRTADNSPLHF. As DNA, the CDR3 is TGTGCCAGCAGCTACCGGACAGCGGATAATTCACCCCTCCACTTT.